A single sample gave rise to the 26 T cell receptor beta chains below, sequenced in a study of cytomegalovirus exposure and HLA in healthy donors. Vbeta (60) and Jbeta (13) primers were used in the PCR. Data came from immunoSEQ multiplex PCR; TCRdb stores just in-frame clones and leaves some out. The repertoire holds 150,000 or so clones, with under 90% as singletons. The sequencing input was PBMCs. Receptor source: a male donor in good health and CMV-seronegative.

Of note for this clone: This sample also contains other DNA sequences that code for the same CDR3. This rearrangement joins TRBV18 to TRBJ2-3; 14 bases line up with TRBD2. The CDR3 is made up of 15 amino acids. Per the germline V gene, CDR1 is KGHSH and CDR2 is LQKENI. Germline trimming cut 6 bases from V and 2 bases from J; bases unmatched to any gene: 1. The CDR3 DNA reads TGTGCCAGCTCGGGACTAGCGGGGGCCACAGATACGCAGTATTTT. Translation: CASSGLAGATDTQYF.

This clone has only a few counts. The CDR3 loop reads CASSLAGADQPQHF. CDR3 bases: TGTGCCAGCAGTTTGGCGGGGGCTGATCAGCCCCAGCATTTT. This chain connects TRBV27 to TRBJ1-5; tentative D call: TRBD1 (6 bases). Trimming removed 3 bases from V and 5 bases from J, with 11 bases in between. The CDR3 contains 14 residues. CDR1 is MNHEY and CDR2 is SMNVEV in the germline V gene (reference sequence).

The CDR3 DNA follows: TGTGCCAGCTCATCCTCTCAGTCGATGAACACTGAAGCTTTCTTT. The encoded protein is CASSSSQSMNTEAFF. V is TRBV18 and J is TRBJ1-1; D gene unclear. CDR3 length: 15 amino acids. V was trimmed by 5 bases and J by 0 bases, leaving 13 bases between them. The germline V gene encodes CDR1 KGHSH and CDR2 LQKENI.

The chain uses TRBV5-4 and TRBJ2-5, with 12 bases identical to TRBD2. V lost 0 bases and J lost 4; bases outside the gene matches: 10. Germline lookup yields CDR1 SGHNT and CDR2 YYREEE (reference sequence). The CDR3 has 18 residues. CDR3 DNA sequence: TGTGCCAGCAGCTTGGGTTCGGCTAGCGGGGGGGCAGGAGAGACCCAGTACTTC. It codes for CASSLGSASGGAGETQYF.

This clone occurred a few times. The chain uses TRBV29-1 and TRBJ1-5; TRBD1 aligns across 12 bases. Germline V gene lookup returns CDR1 SQVTM and CDR2 ANQGSEA. CDR3 length: 15 residues. V lost 6 bases, J lost 6 bases, and 9 bases stayed unmatched. The CDR3 sequence: CSVPGQGASGQPQHF. The CDR3 DNA follows: TGCAGCGTCCCGGGACAGGGGGCTTCGGGTCAGCCCCAGCATTTT.

This clone appeared a single time. The chain has TRBV4-3 and TRBJ1-2; weak D call: TRBD1 (5 bases). Germline loops: CDR1 LGHNA, CDR2 YSLEER. The CDR3 extends over 16 amino acids. Trimming stripped 2 bases from V and 3 bases from J, with 16 bases between. CDR3 protein: CASSQTTATTDYGYTF. In DNA form, the CDR3 reads TGCGCCAGCAGCCAAACGACAGCCACTACGGACTATGGCTACACCTTC.

This chain joins TRBV11-2 and TRBJ2-5, with a possible D match to TRBD1 (6 bases). The germline V gene encodes CDR1 SGHAT and CDR2 FQNNGV. Trimming pared 3 bases from V and 4 bases from J, leaving 9 bases between. The CDR3 contains 13 residues. This chain's CDR3 is CASSFEGGETQYF. The CDR3 nucleotides read TGTGCCAGCAGCTTTGAAGGGGGAGAGACCCAGTACTTC.

This chain uses TRBV15 with TRBJ2-5; 7 bases match TRBD2. There are 17 residues in the CDR3. V lost 2 bases and J lost 0; bases outside the gene matches: 9. The germline V gene encodes CDR1 LNHNV and CDR2 YYDKDF (reference sequence). CDR3 protein: CATSRPLNGRNQETQYF. DNA of the CDR3: TGTGCCACCAGCAGACCCCTTAACGGGAGGAACCAAGAGACCCAGTACTTC.

The V and J genes are TRBV19 and TRBJ2-7, with TRBD1 matching 9 bases. J lost 3 bases, V lost 0 bases, and 3 bases had no gene match. The CDR3 is 15 amino acids. CDR1 and CDR2 from the germline V gene are LNHDA and SQIVND (reference sequence). CDR3 nucleotides: TGTGCCAGTAGTATAGATCCGGGACAGGGCTACGAGCAGTACTTC. This codes for CASSIDPGQGYEQYF.

The V call is TRBV4-2, the J call TRBJ2-4, with D possibly being TRBD2 (6 bases). This CDR3 is 15 amino acids long. Germline CDR1 reads LGHNA; CDR2 reads YNFKEQ. V was shortened by 2 bases and J by 5 bases, with 13 bases between the two germline ends. DNA of the CDR3: TGTGCCAGCAGCCAATTTTCCACGGGGGAAAACATTCAGTACTTC. It specifies CASSQFSTGENIQYF.

V is TRBV18 and J is TRBJ2-2; TRBD1 is a possible D gene (6 bases). The CDR3 spans 16 residues. Trimming shortened V by 6 bases and J by 2 bases, and 16 bases separated the two germline ends. Germline V CDR1 and CDR2: KGHSH, LQKENI. CDR3 in amino acids: CASSPFQGQNTGELFF. Here the CDR3 DNA reads TGTGCCAGCTCTCCCTTTCAGGGACAAAACACCGGGGAGCTGTTTTTT.

The chain carries TRBV27 and TRBJ1-1, with D tentatively TRBD1 (6 bases). CDR1 is MNHEY, CDR2 SMNVEV, per germline (reference sequence). Deletions cut 3 bases from V and 8 bases from J, with 10 bases between. The CDR3 extends over 12 amino acids. CDR3 amino acids: CASSLIQGEAFF. DNA of the CDR3: TGTGCCAGCAGTTTGATTCAGGGGGAAGCTTTCTTT.

The chain joins TRBV10-3 to TRBJ2-1; D is unclear. The germline V gene has CDR1 ENHRY and CDR2 SYGVKD. The CDR3 is 15 amino acids. Between the trimmed V and J ends, which lost 7 bases and 0 bases, there was a span of 13 bases. The CDR3: CAIKDGSSSYNEQFF. The CDR3, as DNA: TGTGCCATCAAAGACGGCTCTAGCTCCTACAATGAGCAGTTCTTC.

The chain has TRBV12-2 and TRBJ2-1; no check of the table's D call, TRBD1, against the DNA was made. TRBV12-2 is tagged as a pseudogene. The CDR3 contains 20 residues. The CDR3 loop is CASRFPVGDRDVSSYNEQFF. CDR3 DNA: TGTGCAAGTCGCTTCCCGGTCGGGGACAGGGATGTGAGCTCCTACAATGAGCAGTTCTTC.

The chain combines TRBV29-1 with TRBJ2-3, with a possible D match to TRBD2 (6 bases). This CDR3 spans 13 amino acids. Germline CDR1 reads SQVTM; CDR2 reads ANQGSEA. Trimming took 7 bases from V and 6 from J, leaving 17 bases between them. This CDR3 reads CSAGGRFMDTQYF. The DNA of the CDR3 is TGCAGCGCCGGGGGACGGTTCATGGATACGCAGTATTTT.

This chain uses TRBV28 with TRBJ1-2; a possible D gene is TRBD1 (5 bases). The CDR3 totals 13 residues. CDR1 is MDHEN, CDR2 SYDVKM, per germline. V was shortened by 9 bases and J by 8 bases, with 19 bases between the two germline ends. Written as DNA, the CDR3 is TGTGCCAGTCGCGGGGTTGGGGCGAGAGGCTACACCTTC. It yields the protein CASRGVGARGYTF.

The V call is TRBV7-6, the J call TRBJ1-5; 11 nucleotides align to TRBD1. Germline lookup yields CDR1 SGHVS and CDR2 FNYEAQ. With 5 bases clipped from V and 6 bases from J, the junction kept 3 bases outside the gene matches. The CDR3 loop spans 14 amino acids. This CDR3 is CASSPGTGGQPQHF. In DNA form, the CDR3 reads TGTGCCAGCAGCCCTGGGACAGGGGGTCAGCCCCAGCATTTT.

The genes are TRBV15 and TRBJ1-3; 7 bases are shared with TRBD1. Per the germline V gene, CDR1 is LNHNV and CDR2 is YYDKDF (reference sequence). The length of the CDR3 is 16 residues. Trimming removed 4 bases from V and 2 bases from J; junction bases left unmatched: 8. DNA for the CDR3: TGTGCCACCAGCAAAGATTTGACAGGGACTGGAAACACCATATATTTT. Encoded protein: CATSKDLTGTGNTIYF. Looking up the rest from reference TRBV15 and TRBJ1-3 gives the full variable domain: DAMVIQNPRYQVTQFGKPVTLSCSQTLNHNVMYWYQQKSSQAPKLLFHYYDKDFNNEADTPDNFQSRRPNTSFCFLDIRSPGLGDTAMYLCATSKDLTGTGNTIYFGEGSWLTVV.

The chain links TRBV7-9 to TRBJ1-2, with a possible D match to TRBD1 (5 bases). CDR1 and CDR2 (germline): SEHNR, FQNEAQ (reference sequence). The CDR3 has 18 amino acids. Deletions cut 0 bases from V and 1 base from J, with 18 bases between. In nucleotides, the CDR3 is TGTGCCAGCAGCTTAGCCCGGGGCGTGGAGGGAAGTAACTATGGCTACACCTTC. It is translated as CASSLARGVEGSNYGYTF.

The chain joins TRBV7-2 to TRBJ1-2, with 9 bases aligning to TRBD1. Trimming at V came to 3 bases and at J to 4 bases, leaving 6 bases not matched to a gene. Germline-derived CDR1 and CDR2 are SGHTA and FQGNSA. The CDR3 has 15 residues. The CDR3 is CASSLDGQGPYGYTF. DNA for the CDR3: TGTGCCAGCAGCTTGGACGGACAGGGGCCCTATGGCTACACCTTC.

The genes are TRBV6-5 and TRBJ1-1, with D possibly TRBD1 on 6 matching bases. V shed 4 bases and J shed 4 bases, with 7 bases lying between them. The germline V gene encodes CDR1 MNHEY and CDR2 SVGAGI. There are 12 residues in the CDR3. The CDR3 here is CASSFRGTEAFF. CDR3 coding DNA: TGTGCCAGCAGTTTCAGGGGCACTGAAGCTTTCTTT.

The chain recombines TRBV7-3 with TRBJ2-2, with 8 bases matching TRBD1. The J segment lost 4 bases and the V segment lost 2 bases, leaving 15 bases of the junction unmatched. The CDR3 is 19 amino acids. Germline CDR1 reads SGHTA; CDR2 reads FQGTGA. This chain's CDR3 is CASSLPPSGTGGVTGELFF. CDR3 nucleotide sequence: TGTGCCAGCAGCTTACCCCCATCCGGGACAGGTGGGGTCACCGGGGAGCTGTTTTTT.

The V gene is TRBV19, the J gene TRBJ2-5; the D is unclear. V was clipped by 9 bases and J by 1 base, with 9 bases between them. CDR1 and CDR2 from the germline V gene are LNHDA and SQIVND (reference sequence). The CDR3 contains 12 residues. The CDR3 here is CASGVRQETQYF. CDR3 nucleotide sequence: TGTGCCAGCGGTGTGCGCCAAGAGACCCAGTACTTC.

The chain has TRBV25-1 and TRBJ1-4, with TRBD1 matching over 8 bases. The junction had 5 bases not matched to a gene; V was cut back by 6 bases and J by 2 bases. The CDR3 covers 15 residues. The germline gives CDR1 MGHDK, CDR2 SYGVNS. The DNA of the CDR3 is TGTGCCAGCAGACGAACAGGGGGTACTAATGAAAAACTGTTTTTT. This translates into CASRRTGGTNEKLFF.

The V and J genes are TRBV7-6 and TRBJ2-5; D may be TRBD1 (5 bases). CDR1 is SGHVS, CDR2 FNYEAQ, per germline. The CDR3 runs to 13 residues. V lost 7 bases and J lost 4, with 13 bases in between. The CDR3 reads CASTLHGAETQYF. CDR3 nucleotide sequence: TGTGCCAGCACTCTTCATGGGGCAGAGACCCAGTACTTC.

The table lists this clone with a few counts. CDR3 in DNA: TGTGCCAGCAGTCAACCAGACAGGGGAGGTAGCGGCTACACCTTC. Residues: CASSQPDRGGSGYTF. The chain is built from TRBV6-1 and TRBJ1-2, with 8 bases aligning to TRBD1. Germline loops: CDR1 MNHNS, CDR2 SASEGT. Losses at the gene ends were 5 bases for V and 8 bases for J; bases not matched to a gene: 13. The CDR3 has 15 amino acids.